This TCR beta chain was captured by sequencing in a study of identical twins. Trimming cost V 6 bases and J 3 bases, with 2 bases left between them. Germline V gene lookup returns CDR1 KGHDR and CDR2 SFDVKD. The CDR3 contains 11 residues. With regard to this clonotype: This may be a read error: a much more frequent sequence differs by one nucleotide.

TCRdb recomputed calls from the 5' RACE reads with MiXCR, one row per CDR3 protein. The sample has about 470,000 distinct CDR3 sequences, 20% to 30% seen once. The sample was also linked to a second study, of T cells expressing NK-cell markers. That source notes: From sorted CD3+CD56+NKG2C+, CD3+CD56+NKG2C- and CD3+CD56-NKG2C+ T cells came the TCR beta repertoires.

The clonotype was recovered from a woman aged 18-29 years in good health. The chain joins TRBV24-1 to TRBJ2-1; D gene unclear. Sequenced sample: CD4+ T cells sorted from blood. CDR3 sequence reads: CATSNYNEQFF. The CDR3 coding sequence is TGTGCCACCAGTAACTACAATGAGCAGTTCTTC.